The 9 T cell receptor beta chains given below trace back to one sample, sequenced in a study of CD8 T cells in ankylosing spondylitis. TCRdb re-analysed the 5' RACE reads in MiXCR, keeping a single row per CDR3 protein. The table shows about 150,000 distinct CDR3 sequences, with under 55% occurring only once. Sample: synovial fluid, either unsorted or a sorted T cell fraction (not recorded which). The receptor source for this set is a male donor with ankylosing spondylitis.

This clonotype was detected ten times or more. The V call is TRBV5-6, the J call TRBJ2-5; 8 bases agree with TRBD1. V trimming: 3 bases; J trimming: 1 base; junction bases outside the gene matches: 5. The germline gives CDR1 SGHDT, CDR2 YYEEEE. The CDR3 has 15 residues. The CDR3 bases are TGTGCCAGCAGCTGGGCCGACAGGGGCCAAGAGACCCAGTACTTC. Protein sequence: CASSWADRGQETQYF.

This clonotype was picked up many times. The rearrangement links TRBV11-2 to TRBJ2-7; 9 nucleotides agree with TRBD1. Looked up from germline, CDR1 is SGHAT and CDR2 is FQNNGV. The J segment lost 3 bases and the V segment lost 4 bases, leaving 1 base of the junction unmatched. The CDR3 sequence is 13 residues long. For the CDR3, the DNA is TGTGCCAGCAGCTGGGGACAGGGCTACGAGCAGTACTTC. Amino acids: CASSWGQGYEQYF. Full variable domain (missing parts from reference TRBV11-2 and TRBJ2-7): EAGVAQSPRYKIIEKRQSVAFWCNPISGHATLYWYQQILGQGPKLLIQFQNNGVVDDSQLPKDRFSAERLKGVDSTLKIQPAKLEDSAVYLCASSWGQGYEQYFGPGTRLTVT.

V gene TRBV11-2 combines with J gene TRBJ2-3; 9 bases match TRBD2. This CDR3 is 18 amino acids long. After removal of 4 bases from V and 2 bases from J, the junction contained 13 bases not matched to a gene. Germline V CDR1 and CDR2: SGHAT, FQNNGV. In DNA, the CDR3 is TGTGCCAGCAGCTCCCCCGGAGCAAGCGGGAGGTTCACAGATACGCAGTATTTT. This codes for CASSSPGASGRFTDTQYF.

The V call is TRBV13, the J call TRBJ2-3; perhaps TRBD1 as D (5 bases). The CDR3 contains 16 residues. Trimming took off 5 bases at V and 2 bases at J, with 17 bases between the two ends. The germline V gene has CDR1 PRHDT and CDR2 FYEKMQ (reference sequence). Here the CDR3 reads CASSGPGRDVTDTQYF. CDR3 sequence (DNA): TGTGCCAGCAGCGGGCCGGGCAGGGATGTCACAGATACGCAGTATTTT.

There are a few counts of this clonotype. CDR3 bases: TGCGCCAGCAGCCAAGTATCTGGGACTAGCGAAGAGACCCAGTACTTC. This gives the protein CASSQVSGTSEETQYF. This chain connects TRBV4-1 to TRBJ2-5, with 10 bases lining up with TRBD2. The CDR3 loop spans 16 amino acids. Germline CDR1 reads MGHRA; CDR2 reads YSYEKL. Trimming removed 1 base from V and 3 bases from J; junction bases left unmatched: 5.

This clonotype was detected a few times. The chain carries TRBV7-9 and TRBJ1-4; possibly TRBD1 for D (5 bases). Germline CDR1 reads SEHNR; CDR2 reads FQNEAQ (reference sequence). V lost 5 bases to trimming and J lost 10 bases, with 14 bases between them. The CDR3 contains 13 residues. This chain's CDR3 is CASSPRRDGKLFF. As DNA, the CDR3 is TGTGCCAGCAGCCCCAGACGGGACGGAAAACTGTTTTTT.

This clonotype was observed a few times. V is TRBV10-3 and J is TRBJ2-1, with 12 bases matching TRBD2. The V gene end was trimmed by 6 bases and the J gene end by 4 bases; junction bases not matched to a gene: 13. This CDR3 comprises 18 residues. The germline V gene has CDR1 ENHRY and CDR2 SYGVKD. The CDR3 DNA reads TGTGCCATCAGCCTCGGACTAGCGGGGTCACCTCCGTACAATGAGCAGTTCTTC. Encoded protein: CAISLGLAGSPPYNEQFF.

The chain recombines TRBV7-9 with TRBJ2-7, with a weak D call TRBD1 (6 bases). Germline CDR1 and CDR2: SEHNR and FQNEAQ (reference sequence). The CDR3 loop spans 16 amino acids. The ends were cut back, 1 base at V and 0 bases at J, with 13 bases in the middle. In nucleotides, the CDR3 is TGTGCCAGCAGCTTAGTGGGGACACCGAGCTCCTACGAGCAGTACTTC. Its protein product is CASSLVGTPSSYEQYF.

This clonotype has just one count. V is TRBV7-9 and J is TRBJ1-2; 7 nucleotides line up with TRBD1. The CDR3 is 16 amino acids. Trimming cost V 3 bases and J 2 bases; bases outside gene matches: 9. CDR1 is SEHNR and CDR2 is FQNEAQ in the germline V gene (reference sequence). Here the CDR3 reads CASSLPPGQTNYGYTF. DNA of the CDR3: TGTGCCAGCAGCTTGCCGCCGGGACAGACCAACTATGGCTACACCTTC.